Listed below are T cell receptor beta chains from one sample, sequenced in a study of response to subunit inactivated influenza vaccine. TCRdb analysed the RT-PCR reads with MiXCR anew, one entry per CDR3 protein. The sample contains 550,000 to 650,000 distinct CDR3 sequences, 10% to 15% of which appear only once. The source was PBMCs from blood, collected on the day of vaccination. Every receptor here comes from a man aged 50-59 years who received an inactivated influenza vaccine. CDR3s include the opening cysteine and the closing phenylalanine or tryptophan. D genes are given only for firm matches. Size is stated for part of the rows, as once, few or many counts, or as a class when the clone is expanded.

V gene	J gene	D gene	clone size	CDR3 protein	CDR3 DNA
TRBV20-1	TRBJ2-3	TRBD2	NA	CSATGLVGLSTQYF	TGCAGTGCCACCGGACTAGTGGGCCTGTCTACGCAGTATTTT
TRBV20-1	TRBJ2-1	NA	few	CSAGRGRPGEQFF	TGCAGTGCGGGACGGGGTCGCCCGGGTGAGCAGTTCTTC
TRBV12-3/TRBV12-4	TRBJ1-3	NA	NA	CASSPPGQGLYTIYF	TGTGCCAGCAGTCCCCCGGGTCAGGGATTATACACCATATATTTT
TRBV12-5	TRBJ2-3	NA	many	CASGRTGTDTQYF	TGTGCTAGTGGTCGGACAGGCACAGATACGCAGTATTTT
TRBV6-5	TRBJ2-3	NA	NA	CASSYSGGASTDTQYF	TGTGCCAGCAGTTACTCGGGCGGGGCTAGCACAGATACGCAGTATTTT
TRBV11-2	TRBJ1-2	NA	few	CASSWGGGNYGYTF	TGTGCCAGCAGCTGGGGTGGAGGCAACTATGGCTACACCTTC
TRBV15	TRBJ2-7	NA	few	CATSRDLSTSYEQYF	TGTGCCACCAGCAGAGATCTAAGTACTTCCTACGAGCAGTACTTC
TRBV2	TRBJ2-1	TRBD1	NA	CASSHGQDNEQFF	TGTGCCAGCAGCCACGGACAGGACAATGAGCAGTTCTTC
TRBV9	TRBJ2-3	TRBD2	few	CASSSSGRVPDTQYF	TGTGCCAGCAGCTCTTCCGGGAGGGTGCCAGATACGCAGTATTTT
TRBV20-1	TRBJ2-3	TRBD1	NA	CSARVGTGGPDTQYF	TGCAGTGCTAGAGTAGGGACAGGGGGCCCAGATACGCAGTATTTT
TRBV2	TRBJ2-1	NA	few	CASSDRHGGEQFF	TGTGCCAGCAGCGACCGACACGGCGGTGAGCAGTTCTTC
TRBV7-2	TRBJ2-2	NA	NA	CASSLGILGTGELFF	TGTGCCAGCAGCTTAGGGATCCTGGGTACCGGGGAGCTGTTTTTT
TRBV27	TRBJ2-5	TRBD1	NA	CAKEDREQETQYF	TGTGCCAAGGAGGACAGGGAACAAGAGACCCAGTACTTC
TRBV4-1	TRBJ1-2	NA	few	CASSQGASGRNYGYTF	TGCGCCAGCAGCCAAGGGGCGTCAGGGCGGAACTATGGCTACACCTTC
TRBV5-1	TRBJ1-6	TRBD1	NA	CASSLQGSSFNSPLHF	TGCGCCAGCAGCCTACAGGGGAGCTCCTTTAATTCACCCCTCCACTTT
TRBV16	TRBJ2-1	TRBD2	NA	CASSGTSIGNEQFF	TGTGCCAGCAGCGGGACTAGTATAGGCAATGAGCAGTTCTTC
TRBV18	TRBJ2-3	TRBD2	NA	CASSPGLAGNADTQYF	TGTGCCAGCTCACCTGGACTAGCGGGAAACGCAGATACGCAGTATTTT
TRBV30	TRBJ1-2	NA	NA	CAWSVEYGSNYGYTF	TGTGCCTGGAGTGTGGAATATGGGTCTAACTATGGCTACACCTTC
TRBV18	TRBJ1-6	TRBD1	NA	CASSETGQRFNSPLHF	TGTGCCAGCTCAGAAACGGGACAGCGGTTTAATTCACCCCTCCACTTT
TRBV14	TRBJ2-7	TRBD1	NA	CASSQLDRVREQYF	TGTGCCAGCAGCCAGCTGGACAGGGTCAGGGAGCAGTACTTC
TRBV14	TRBJ1-1	TRBD1	few	CASNPLGTGYTEAFF	TGTGCCAGCAACCCCCTCGGGACAGGATACACTGAAGCTTTCTTT
TRBV10-3	TRBJ2-1	NA	few	CVIRETESQFF	TGTGTCATCAGGGAGACAGAATCCCAGTTCTTC
TRBV29-1	TRBJ1-1	NA	few	CSVVGYTEAFF	TGCAGCGTTGTGGGGTACACTGAAGCTTTCTTT
TRBV15	TRBJ2-7	NA	NA	CATGSTKTLSYEQYF	TGTGCCACAGGCTCGACGAAAACCCTTAGCTACGAGCAGTACTTC
TRBV20-1	TRBJ2-3	TRBD2	NA	CSARTSEPTQYF	TGCAGTGCTAGAACTAGCGAACCTACGCAGTATTTT
TRBV12-3/TRBV12-4	TRBJ2-2	TRBD1	NA	CASSSGQGGLTGELFF	TGTGCCAGCAGTTCGGGACAGGGAGGTCTCACCGGGGAGCTGTTTTTT
TRBV20-1	TRBJ1-5	TRBD1	NA	CSARDDGQGNQPQHF	TGCAGTGCTAGAGACGATGGACAGGGTAATCAGCCCCAGCATTTT
TRBV20-1	TRBJ2-4	TRBD1	NA	CSALQRTGKNIQYF	TGCAGTGCTCTCCAAAGGACAGGAAAAAACATTCAGTACTTC
TRBV20-1	TRBJ2-7	NA	few	CSATMARLGEQYF	TGCAGTGCAACGATGGCTAGACTTGGGGAGCAGTACTTC
TRBV5-1	TRBJ2-3	TRBD2	many	CASSPTSGAGDTQYF	TGCGCCAGCAGCCCGACTAGCGGCGCTGGAGATACGCAGTATTTT
TRBV6-5	TRBJ2-5	NA	few	CASSYSPGETQYF	TGTGCCAGCAGTTACTCGCCAGGGGAGACCCAGTACTTC
TRBV5-8	TRBJ2-3	NA	NA	CASSLYVGRPTQYF	TGTGCCAGCAGCTTGTACGTGGGCAGACCTACGCAGTATTTT
TRBV7-6	TRBJ2-1	NA	few	CASSLWTVTSLGRNEQFF	TGTGCCAGCAGCTTATGGACTGTCACTAGCCTAGGAAGGAATGAGCAGTTCTTC
TRBV7-3	TRBJ1-1	NA	NA	CASSDGGGAFF	TGTGCCAGCAGCGATGGGGGTGGGGCTTTCTTT
TRBV12-3/TRBV12-4	TRBJ2-3	TRBD2	many	CASSPGLAGDTQYF	TGTGCCAGCAGTCCCGGACTAGCAGGAGATACGCAGTATTTT
TRBV3-1	TRBJ2-7	NA	NA	CASSQVFGAGSMHEQYF	TGTGCCAGCAGCCAAGTGTTTGGGGCAGGGAGTATGCACGAGCAGTACTTC
TRBV18	TRBJ1-2	NA	few	CASSPRRSYGYTF	TGTGCCAGCTCACCACGACGGTCCTATGGCTACACCTTC
TRBV20-1	TRBJ2-5	TRBD2	NA	CSASWTSRETQYF	TGCAGTGCTAGTTGGACTAGCCGAGAGACCCAGTACTTC
TRBV5-1	TRBJ1-2	NA	few	CASSLGQANYGYTF	TGCGCCAGCAGCTTGGGACAGGCGAACTATGGCTACACCTTC
TRBV6-1	TRBJ2-3	TRBD1	many	CASRSGQGVPSTDTQYF	TGTGCCAGCAGATCGGGACAGGGGGTTCCTAGCACAGATACGCAGTATTTT